This TCR beta chain was profiled in a study of technical replicates of blood from several donors. V was pared by 3 bases and J by 2 bases, with 9 bases of the junction left unmatched. From germline, CDR1 is ENHRY and CDR2 SYGVKD. The CDR3 is made up of 16 amino acids. The assay was immunoSEQ multiplex PCR, and TCRdb's table has in-frame clones only and misses some. This table holds roughly 79,000 clones, roughly 93% found once. The receptor was derived from a human donor in good health. Source material: T cells isolated from PBMCs. The genes are TRBV10-3 and TRBJ1-2, with 7 bases aligning to TRBD1. CDR3 nucleotide sequence: TGTGCCATCAGTGAAGTGTTCGGGACAGCGAACTATGGCTACACCTTC. It encodes CAISEVFGTANYGYTF.